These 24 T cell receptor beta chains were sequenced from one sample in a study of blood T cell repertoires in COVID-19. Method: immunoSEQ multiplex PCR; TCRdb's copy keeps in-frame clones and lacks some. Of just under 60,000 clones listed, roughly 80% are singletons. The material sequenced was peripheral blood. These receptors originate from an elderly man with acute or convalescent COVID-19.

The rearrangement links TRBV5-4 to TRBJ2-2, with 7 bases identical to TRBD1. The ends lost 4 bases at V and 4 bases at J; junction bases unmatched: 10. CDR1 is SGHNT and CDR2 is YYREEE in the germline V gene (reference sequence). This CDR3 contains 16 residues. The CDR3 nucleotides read TGTGCCAGCAGCCAAAACAGGGGCTCGGTCACCGGGGAGCTGTTTTTT. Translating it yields CASSQNRGSVTGELFF. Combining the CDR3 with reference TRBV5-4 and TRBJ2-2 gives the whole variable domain ETGVTQSPTHLIKTRGQQVTLRCSSQSGHNTVSWYQQALGQGPQFIFQYYREEENGRGNFPPRFSGLQFPNYSSELNVNALELDDSALYLCASSQNRGSVTGELFFGEGSRLTVL.

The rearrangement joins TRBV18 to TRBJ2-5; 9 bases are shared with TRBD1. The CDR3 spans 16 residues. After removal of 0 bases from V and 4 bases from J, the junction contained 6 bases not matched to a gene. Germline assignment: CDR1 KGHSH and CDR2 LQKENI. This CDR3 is CASSPPGQGRGETQYF. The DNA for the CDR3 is TGTGCCAGCTCACCACCGGGACAGGGTAGGGGAGAGACCCAGTACTTC.

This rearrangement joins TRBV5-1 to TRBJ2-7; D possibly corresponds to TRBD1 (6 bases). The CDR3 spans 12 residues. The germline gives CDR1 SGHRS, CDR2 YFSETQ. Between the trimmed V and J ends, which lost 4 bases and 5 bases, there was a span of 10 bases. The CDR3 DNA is TGCGCCAGCAGCCCCCCAGGGGACGAGCAGTACTTC. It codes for CASSPPGDEQYF.

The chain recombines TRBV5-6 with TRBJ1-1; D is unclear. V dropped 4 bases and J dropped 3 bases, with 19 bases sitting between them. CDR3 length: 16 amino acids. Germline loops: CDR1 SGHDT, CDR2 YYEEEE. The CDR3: CASSNAGLGTYTEAFF. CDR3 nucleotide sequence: TGTGCCAGCAGCAACGCAGGTTTGGGTACTTACACTGAAGCTTTCTTT. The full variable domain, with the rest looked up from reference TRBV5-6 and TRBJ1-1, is DAGVTQSPTHLIKTRGQQVTLRCSPKSGHDTVSWYQQALGQGPQFIFQYYEEEERQRGNFPDRFSGHQFPNYSSELNVNALLLGDSALYLCASSNAGLGTYTEAFFGQGTRLTVV.

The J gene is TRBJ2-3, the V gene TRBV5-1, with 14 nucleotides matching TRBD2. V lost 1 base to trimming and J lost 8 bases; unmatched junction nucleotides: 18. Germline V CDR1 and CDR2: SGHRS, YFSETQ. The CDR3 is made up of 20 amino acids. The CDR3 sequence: CASSLRADPGLAGEAATQYF. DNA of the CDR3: TGCGCCAGCAGCTTGAGGGCCGATCCGGGACTAGCGGGAGAAGCTGCTACGCAGTATTTT.

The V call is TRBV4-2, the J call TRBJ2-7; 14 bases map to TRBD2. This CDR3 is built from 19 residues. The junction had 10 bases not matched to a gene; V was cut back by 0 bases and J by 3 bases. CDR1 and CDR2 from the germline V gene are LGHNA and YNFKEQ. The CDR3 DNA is TGTGCCAGCAGCCAAGAACTTCTGGGGACTAGCGGGAGTTTCTACGAGCAGTACTTC. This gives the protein CASSQELLGTSGSFYEQYF.

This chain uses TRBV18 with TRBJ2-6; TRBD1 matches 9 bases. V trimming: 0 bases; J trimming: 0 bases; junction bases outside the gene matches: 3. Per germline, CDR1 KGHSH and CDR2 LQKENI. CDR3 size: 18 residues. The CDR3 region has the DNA TGTGCCAGCTCACCACCGAAGACAGGGGGCTCTGGGGCCAACGTCCTGACTTTC. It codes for CASSPPKTGGSGANVLTF.

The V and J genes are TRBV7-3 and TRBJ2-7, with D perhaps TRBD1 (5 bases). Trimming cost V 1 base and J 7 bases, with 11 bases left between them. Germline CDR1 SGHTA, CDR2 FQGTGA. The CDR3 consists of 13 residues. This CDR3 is CASSLSQGWEQYF. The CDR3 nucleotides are TGTGCCAGCAGCTTAAGTCAGGGTTGGGAGCAGTACTTC.

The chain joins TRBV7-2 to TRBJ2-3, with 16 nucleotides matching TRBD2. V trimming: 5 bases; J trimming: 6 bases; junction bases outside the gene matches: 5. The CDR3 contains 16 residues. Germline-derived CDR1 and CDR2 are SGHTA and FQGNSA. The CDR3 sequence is CASSPGLAGGLDTQYF. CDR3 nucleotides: TGTGCCAGCAGCCCGGGACTAGCGGGGGGGCTGGATACGCAGTATTTT.

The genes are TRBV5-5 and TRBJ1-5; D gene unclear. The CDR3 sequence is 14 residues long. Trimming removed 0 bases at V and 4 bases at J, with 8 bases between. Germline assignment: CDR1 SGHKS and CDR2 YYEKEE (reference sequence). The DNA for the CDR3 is TGTGCCAGCAGCTTGGTAGCAGTGAATCAGCCCCAGCATTTT. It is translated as CASSLVAVNQPQHF. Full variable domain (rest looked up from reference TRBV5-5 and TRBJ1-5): DAGVTQSPTHLIKTRGQQVTLRCSPISGHKSVSWYQQVLGQGPQFIFQYYEKEERGRGNFPDRFSARQFPNYSSELNVNALLLGDSALYLCASSLVAVNQPQHFGDGTRLSIL.

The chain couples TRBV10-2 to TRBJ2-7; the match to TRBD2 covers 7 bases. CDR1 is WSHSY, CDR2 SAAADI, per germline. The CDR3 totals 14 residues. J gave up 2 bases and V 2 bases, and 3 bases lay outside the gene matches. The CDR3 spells CASSEGLDTYEQYF. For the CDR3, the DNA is TGCGCCAGCAGTGAGGGACTAGACACCTACGAGCAGTACTTC.

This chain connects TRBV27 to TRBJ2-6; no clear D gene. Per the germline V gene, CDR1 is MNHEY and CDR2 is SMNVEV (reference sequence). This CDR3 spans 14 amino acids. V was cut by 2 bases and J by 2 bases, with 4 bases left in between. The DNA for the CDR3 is TGTGCCAGCAGTTTAGAGCCTGGGGCCAACGTCCTGACTTTC. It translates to CASSLEPGANVLTF.

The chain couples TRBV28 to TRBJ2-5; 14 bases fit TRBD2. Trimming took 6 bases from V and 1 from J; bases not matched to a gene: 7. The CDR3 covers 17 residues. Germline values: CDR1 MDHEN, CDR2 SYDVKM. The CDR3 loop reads CASSSPTSGRGQETQYF. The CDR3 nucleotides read TGTGCCAGCAGCTCCCCGACTAGCGGGAGGGGCCAAGAGACCCAGTACTTC.

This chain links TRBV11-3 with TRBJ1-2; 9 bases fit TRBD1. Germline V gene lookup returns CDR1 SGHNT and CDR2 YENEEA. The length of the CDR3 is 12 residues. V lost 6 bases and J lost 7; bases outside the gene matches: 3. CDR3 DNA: TGTGCCAGCAGACGGGGACAGGGTGGCTACACCTTC. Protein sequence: CASRRGQGGYTF.

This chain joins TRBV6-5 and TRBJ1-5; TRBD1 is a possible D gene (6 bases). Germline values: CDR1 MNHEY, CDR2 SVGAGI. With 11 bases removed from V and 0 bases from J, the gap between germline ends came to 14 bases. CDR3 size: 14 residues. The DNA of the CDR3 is TGTGCCGTCCGCCAGGGGTTTAGCAATCAGCCCCAGCATTTT. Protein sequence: CAVRQGFSNQPQHF.

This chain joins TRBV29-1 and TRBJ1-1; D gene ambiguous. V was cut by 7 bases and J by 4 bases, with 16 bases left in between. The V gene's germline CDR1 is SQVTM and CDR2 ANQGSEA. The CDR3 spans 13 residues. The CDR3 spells CSAEAPEGTEAFF. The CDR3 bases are TGCAGCGCCGAAGCCCCAGAGGGCACTGAAGCTTTCTTT.

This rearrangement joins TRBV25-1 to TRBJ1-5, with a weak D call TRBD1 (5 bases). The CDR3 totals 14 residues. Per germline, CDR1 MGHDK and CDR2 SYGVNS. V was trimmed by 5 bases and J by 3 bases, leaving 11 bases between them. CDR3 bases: TGTGCCAGCAGTCAGGGCATACTCAATCAGCCCCAGCATTTT. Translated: CASSQGILNQPQHF.

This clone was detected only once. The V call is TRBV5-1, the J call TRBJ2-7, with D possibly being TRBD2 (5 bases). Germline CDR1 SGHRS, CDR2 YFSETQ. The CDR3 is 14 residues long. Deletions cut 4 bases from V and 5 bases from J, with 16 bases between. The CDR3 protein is CASSGSGIEDEQYF. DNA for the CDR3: TGCGCCAGCAGCGGATCCGGGATCGAGGACGAGCAGTACTTC. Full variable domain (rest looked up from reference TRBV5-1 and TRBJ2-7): KAGVTQTPRYLIKTRGQQVTLSCSPISGHRSVSWYQQTPGQGLQFLFEYFSETQRNKGNFPGRFSGRQFSNSRSEMNVSTLELGDSALYLCASSGSGIEDEQYFGPGTRLTVT.

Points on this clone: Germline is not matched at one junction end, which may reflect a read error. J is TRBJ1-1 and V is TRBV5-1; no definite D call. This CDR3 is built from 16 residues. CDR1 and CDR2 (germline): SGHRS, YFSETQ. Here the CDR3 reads CASSFGRMNTNAEAFF. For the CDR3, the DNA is TGCGCCAGCAGCTTTGGCAGGATGAATACGAACGCTGAAGCTTTCTTT.

The CDR3 loop is CASSSTGGQGNNYGYTF. The CDR3 DNA sequence: TGTGCCAGCAGCTCCACGGGGGGACAGGGAAATAACTATGGCTACACCTTC. The rearrangement uses TRBV28 and TRBJ1-2; TRBD1 aligns across 9 bases. Trimming cost V 6 bases and J 1 base; bases outside gene matches: 12. The germline V gene has CDR1 MDHEN and CDR2 SYDVKM. CDR3 size: 17 residues.

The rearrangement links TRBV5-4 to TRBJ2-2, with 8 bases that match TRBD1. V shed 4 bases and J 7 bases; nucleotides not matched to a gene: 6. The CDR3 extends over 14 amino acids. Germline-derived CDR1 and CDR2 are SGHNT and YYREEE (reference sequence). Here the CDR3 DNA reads TGTGCCAGCAGCCGGACAGGGTCGGGCGGGGAGCTGTTTTTT. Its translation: CASSRTGSGGELFF.

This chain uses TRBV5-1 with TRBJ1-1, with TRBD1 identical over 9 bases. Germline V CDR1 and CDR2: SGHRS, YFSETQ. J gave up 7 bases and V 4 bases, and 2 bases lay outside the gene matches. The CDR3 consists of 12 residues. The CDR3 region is CASSPGQGEAFF. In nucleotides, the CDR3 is TGCGCCAGCAGCCCGGGACAGGGTGAAGCTTTCTTT. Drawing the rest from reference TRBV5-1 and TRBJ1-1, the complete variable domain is KAGVTQTPRYLIKTRGQQVTLSCSPISGHRSVSWYQQTPGQGLQFLFEYFSETQRNKGNFPGRFSGRQFSNSRSEMNVSTLELGDSALYLCASSPGQGEAFFGQGTRLTVV.

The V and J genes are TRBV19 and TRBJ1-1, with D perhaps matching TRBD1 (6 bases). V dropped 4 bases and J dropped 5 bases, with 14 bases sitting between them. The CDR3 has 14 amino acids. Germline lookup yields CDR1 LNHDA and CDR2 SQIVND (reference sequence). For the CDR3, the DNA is TGTGCCAGTAGTAGGGACACTCCAGGGACTGAAGCTTTCTTT. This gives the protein CASSRDTPGTEAFF. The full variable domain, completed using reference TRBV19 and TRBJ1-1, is DGGITQSPKYLFRKEGQNVTLSCEQNLNHDAMYWYRQDPGQGLRLIYYSQIVNDFQKGDIAEGYSVSREKKESFPLTVTSAQKNPTAFYLCASSRDTPGTEAFFGQGTRLTVV.

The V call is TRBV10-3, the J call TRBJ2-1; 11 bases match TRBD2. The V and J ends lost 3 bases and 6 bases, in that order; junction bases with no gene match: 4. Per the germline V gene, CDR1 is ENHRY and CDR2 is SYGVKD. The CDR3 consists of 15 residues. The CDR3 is CAISDSGTSGNEQFF. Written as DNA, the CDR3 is TGTGCCATCAGTGACTCCGGGACTAGCGGCAATGAGCAGTTCTTC.